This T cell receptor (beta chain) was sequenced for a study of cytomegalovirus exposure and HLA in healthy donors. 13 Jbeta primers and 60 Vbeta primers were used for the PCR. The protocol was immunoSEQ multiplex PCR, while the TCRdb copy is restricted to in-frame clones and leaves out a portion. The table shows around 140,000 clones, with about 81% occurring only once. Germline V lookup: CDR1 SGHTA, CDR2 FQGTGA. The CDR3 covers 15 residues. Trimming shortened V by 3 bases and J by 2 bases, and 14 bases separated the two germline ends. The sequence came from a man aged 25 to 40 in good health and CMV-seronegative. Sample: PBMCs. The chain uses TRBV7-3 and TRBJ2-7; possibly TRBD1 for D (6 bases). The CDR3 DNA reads TGTGCCAGCAGCTTGGCCCCCAGGACAGCCTACGAGCAGTACTTC. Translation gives CASSLAPRTAYEQYF.